Each of the 22 T cell receptor beta chains below was sequenced from the same sample in a study of T-cell memory formation after mild COVID-19. TCRdb ran MiXCR on the 5' RACE reads and lists one entry per CDR3 protein. The data hold hundreds of thousands of distinct CDR3 sequences, with around a quarter observed a single time. Material for sequencing was PBMCs or a T cell subset sorted from them (not recorded which). Source of these receptors: an adult woman who had mild COVID-19 (a few samples of this study predate the infection). Cell type and time point are not known.

This clonotype was counted a few times. This rearrangement joins TRBV7-9 to TRBJ2-1; a possible D gene is TRBD2 (6 bases). The CDR3 contains 15 residues. Trimming shortened V by 5 bases and J by 0 bases, and 11 bases separated the two germline ends. Germline CDR1 SEHNR, CDR2 FQNEAQ (reference sequence). This CDR3 is CASSEYGGSYNEQFF. Here the CDR3 DNA reads TGTGCCAGCAGCGAATACGGGGGCTCCTACAATGAGCAGTTCTTC.

The rearrangement uses TRBV13 and TRBJ2-1, with D possibly TRBD2 on 6 matching bases. V lost 3 bases to trimming and J lost 4 bases, with 7 bases between them. CDR3 length equals 13 residues. In germline, CDR1 is PRHDT, CDR2 FYEKMQ (reference sequence). CDR3 sequence reads: CASSFGGYNEQFF. For the CDR3, the DNA is TGTGCCAGCAGCTTCGGGGGTTACAATGAGCAGTTCTTC.

The rearrangement links TRBV5-1 to TRBJ1-5; D unresolved. Germline V gene lookup returns CDR1 SGHRS and CDR2 YFSETQ. CDR3 length equals 15 residues. V was trimmed by 0 bases and J by 0 bases, leaving 7 bases between them. CDR3 sequence reads: CASSLGVDSNQPQHF. The CDR3 DNA is TGCGCCAGCAGCTTGGGGGTGGATAGCAATCAGCCCCAGCATTTT.

This clonotype was counted a few times. The chain joins TRBV7-8 to TRBJ1-1; a possible D gene is TRBD1 (6 bases). Trimming removed 2 bases at V and 3 bases at J, with 19 bases between. This CDR3 is built from 17 residues. CDR1 and CDR2 (germline): SGHVS, FQNEAQ. The CDR3 reads CASSLWRPGDFYTEAFF. The CDR3 DNA reads as TGTGCCAGCAGCTTATGGAGACCAGGGGATTTTTACACTGAAGCTTTCTTT. Drawing the rest from reference TRBV7-8 and TRBJ1-1, the complete variable domain is GAGVSQSPRYKVAKRGQDVALRCDPISGHVSLFWYQQALGQGPEFLTYFQNEAQLDKSGLPSDRFFAERPEGSVSTLKIQRTQQEDSAVYLCASSLWRPGDFYTEAFFGQGTRLTVV.

This clonotype was counted at least ten times. The gene calls are TRBV6-2 or TRBV6-3 and TRBJ2-1; D is unclear. Trimming removed 6 bases from V and 3 bases from J, with 9 bases in between. CDR1 is MNHEY, CDR2 SVGEGT, per germline. The CDR3 contains 13 residues. CDR3 coding DNA: TGTGCCAGCAGGGGGAACGGCTACAATGAGCAGTTCTTC. This sequence encodes CASRGNGYNEQFF.

The rearrangement joins TRBV20-1 to TRBJ2-1; weak D call: TRBD2 (6 bases). The V end lost 0 bases, the J end lost 5 bases, and 14 bases lay between the germline ends. CDR1 and CDR2 from the germline V gene are DFQATT and SNEGSKA (reference sequence). CDR3 length: 15 residues. CDR3: CSARELGGEHNEQFF. The CDR3 bases are TGCAGTGCTAGAGAATTGGGCGGGGAGCACAATGAGCAGTTCTTC.

In this sample, this clonotype turned up once. This rearrangement joins TRBV28 to TRBJ1-2, with D perhaps TRBD1 (5 bases). V lost 2 bases and J 6 bases, leaving 22 bases between the germline ends. CDR1 and CDR2 from the germline V gene are MDHEN and SYDVKM. This CDR3 contains 17 residues. CDR3: CASSLIGTGGPVNGYTF. The CDR3 DNA is TGTGCCAGCAGTTTAATAGGGACGGGGGGACCTGTGAATGGCTACACCTTC.

This clonotype was picked up a small number of times. The chain links TRBV12-3 or TRBV12-4 to TRBJ2-1, with D possibly TRBD2 on 6 matching bases. The CDR3 spans 15 residues. V lost 7 bases to trimming and J lost 4 bases, with 17 bases between them. CDR3 bases: TGTGCCAGCACTTCGTCTAGCGAGGGTTACAATGAGCAGTTCTTC. Protein: CASTSSSEGYNEQFF.

This clonotype was counted a few times. V gene TRBV10-3 combines with J gene TRBJ2-3; a possible D gene is TRBD2 (6 bases). Per the germline V gene, CDR1 is ENHRY and CDR2 is SYGVKD. V gave up 2 bases and J gave up 7 bases, with 13 bases separating them. The length of the CDR3 is 14 residues. The CDR3 is CAISEGEAKYTQYF. The CDR3 DNA reads as TGTGCCATCAGTGAGGGGGAGGCCAAATATACGCAGTATTTT.

The V gene is TRBV7-3, the J gene TRBJ2-1, with 9 bases aligning to TRBD1. In germline, CDR1 is SGHTA, CDR2 FQGTGA. Trimming cost V 4 bases and J 4 bases; bases outside gene matches: 5. This CDR3 has 15 residues. The CDR3 sequence: CASSSTGTGYNEQFF. CDR3 DNA sequence: TGTGCCAGCAGCTCCACCGGGACAGGGTACAATGAGCAGTTCTTC.

This clonotype has a handful of counts. V and J are TRBV12-3 or TRBV12-4 and TRBJ1-2, with D possibly being TRBD1 (5 bases). Trimming cost V 6 bases and J 8 bases, with 19 bases left between them. CDR3 length equals 14 residues. The DNA of the CDR3 is TGTGCCAGCAGCCCGGGACTGGGATTTCTAGGCTACACCTTC. Translation: CASSPGLGFLGYTF.

This clonotype turned up a few times. The chain carries TRBV29-1 and TRBJ2-1, with D perhaps TRBD2 (5 bases). V lost 7 bases and J 0 bases, leaving 13 bases between the germline ends. The germline CDR1 and CDR2 sequences are SQVTM and ANQGSEA. There are 14 residues in the CDR3. CDR3 sequence reads: CSAALGSSYNEQFF. Written as DNA, the CDR3 is TGCAGCGCCGCGCTAGGGAGCTCCTACAATGAGCAGTTCTTC.

V is TRBV15 and J is TRBJ1-2; the D is unclear. Trimming pared 0 bases from V and 5 bases from J, leaving 10 bases between. CDR1 LNHNV and CDR2 YYDKDF come from the germline V gene (reference sequence). The CDR3 contains 14 residues. CDR3 protein: CATSRDPRSYGYTF. CDR3 bases: TGTGCCACCAGCAGAGACCCCCGAAGTTATGGCTACACCTTC. Using reference TRBV15 and TRBJ1-2 for the parts outside the CDR3, the full variable domain is DAMVIQNPRYQVTQFGKPVTLSCSQTLNHNVMYWYQQKSSQAPKLLFHYYDKDFNNEADTPDNFQSRRPNTSFCFLDIRSPGLGDTAMYLCATSRDPRSYGYTFGSGTRLTVV.

The genes are TRBV5-6 and TRBJ2-5; D unresolved. Germline V gives CDR1 SGHDT, CDR2 YYEEEE. V lost 2 bases, J lost 7 bases, and 15 bases lay in between. There are 14 residues in the CDR3. DNA of the CDR3: TGTGCCAGCAGCTTCGTAACTCCCCCCGGGACCCAGTACTTC. This codes for CASSFVTPPGTQYF.

The chain carries TRBV7-9 and TRBJ2-1, with D hard to call. The CDR3 has 12 residues. Germline V gives CDR1 SEHNR, CDR2 FQNEAQ (reference sequence). The V gene lost 5 bases and the J gene lost 8 bases, with 10 bases spanning the gap. CDR3 loop: CASSPDWDEQFF. The DNA for the CDR3 is TGTGCCAGCAGCCCCGATTGGGATGAGCAGTTCTTC.

This rearrangement joins TRBV9 to TRBJ2-1; 9 bases match TRBD1. This CDR3 comprises 14 residues. The J segment lost 8 bases and the V segment lost 5 bases, leaving 8 bases of the junction unmatched. Germline V gene lookup returns CDR1 SGDLS and CDR2 YYNGEE. The DNA for the CDR3 is TGTGCCAGCAGTGACGGGACAGGGATCTATGAGCAGTTCTTC. It yields the protein CASSDGTGIYEQFF.

This chain connects TRBV12-3 or TRBV12-4 to TRBJ1-1; a possible D gene is TRBD1 (5 bases). With 4 bases removed from V and 7 bases from J, the gap between germline ends came to 7 bases. CDR3 length: 11 amino acids. CDR3 in amino acids: CASSWGGEAFF. In DNA form, the CDR3 reads TGTGCCAGCAGTTGGGGGGGTGAAGCTTTCTTT.

This clonotype was counted a few times. V gene TRBV4-2 combines with J gene TRBJ2-1; 10 positions agree with TRBD2. Trimming removed 0 bases from V and 6 bases from J; junction bases left unmatched: 8. The CDR3 runs to 17 residues. Germline values: CDR1 LGHNA, CDR2 YNFKEQ. DNA of the CDR3: TGTGCCAGCAGCCAAGATTTTAAGGCTAGCGGGGGCAATGAGCAGTTCTTC. As protein: CASSQDFKASGGNEQFF.

The V call is TRBV4-1, the J call TRBJ2-7, with D unclear. The germline CDR1 and CDR2 sequences are MGHRA and YSYEKL. Deletions cut 10 bases from V and 1 base from J, with 17 bases between. This CDR3 is 14 amino acids long. Here the CDR3 reads CATSSSGRSYEQYF. DNA of the CDR3: TGCGCCACCTCTTCTTCTGGCCGTTCCTACGAGCAGTACTTC.

This rearrangement joins TRBV27 to TRBJ1-6; D is unresolved. V dropped 2 bases and J dropped 6 bases, with 8 bases sitting between them. The CDR3 covers 14 residues. The germline gives CDR1 MNHEY, CDR2 SMNVEV (reference sequence). The DNA for the CDR3 is TGTGCCAGCAGTTTACGCCGATTTAATTCACCCCTCCACTTT. It translates to CASSLRRFNSPLHF.

This chain links TRBV6-1 with TRBJ2-5, with 10 bases identical to TRBD1. The CDR3 is made up of 15 amino acids. The V segment lost 7 bases and the J segment 7 bases; nucleotides outside the gene matches: 12. Germline loops: CDR1 MNHNS, CDR2 SASEGT. The CDR3, as DNA: TGTGCCAGCACTCTATCACCGGGACAGGGGAGGACCCAGTACTTC. Protein: CASTLSPGQGRTQYF.

The table lists this clonotype with a few counts. This CDR3 is CASSEARDLDTQYF. The DNA of the CDR3 is TGTGCCAGCAGTGAAGCAAGGGACTTAGATACGCAGTATTTT. This chain links TRBV6-1 with TRBJ2-3, with a tentative D call TRBD2 (6 bases). The CDR3 is 14 residues long. The germline V gene has CDR1 MNHNS and CDR2 SASEGT. V lost 0 bases, J lost 5 bases, and 9 bases lay in between.